This entry is about one T cell receptor (beta chain). What this receptor recognizes is not known. Base qualities were left out, and no much larger clone turns up one base away. CDR1 MNHNY and CDR2 SVGAGI are derived from the germline V gene (reference sequence). From its cysteine to its phenylalanine, the CDR3 spans 15 amino acids. The CDR3 DNA has 45 bases and is translated from base 1. V trim: 5 bases; J trim: 4 bases; unmatched bases: 10. The data stem from a study of CD8+ T cells in alopecia areata (dated by TCRdb to the late 2010s). Regarding the complete study: The treated patients, all with moderate-to-severe alopecia areata, were enrolled in an open-label pilot trial of oral tofacitinib given at 5 to 10 mg twice daily. Patients received tofacitinib for 6 to 18 months and were then followed off drug for 6 months to check for delayed response and recurrence. For the treated patients, the SALT score, which quantifies what percentage of scalp surface area is affected, served as the measure of disease severity. To study T cell clonal expansion in alopecia areata, the researchers applied high-throughput TCRbeta sequencing to both the C3H/HeJ mouse model and human patients. On the human side, TCRbeta sequencing was run on scalp tissue and on sorted CD4+ and CD8+ peripheral blood T cells from healthy controls and from alopecia areata patients with either patchy or totalis/universalis disease. Patients on tofacitinib were biopsied at baseline and after 4 and 24 weeks of treatment, and several of the patients also had a later scalp biopsy. Scalp clonality was compared across normal scalp (n=4), patchy alopecia areata scalp (n=8), and alopecia totalis/universalis scalp (n=8). RNA was obtained with the PAXgene miRNA kit for fixed scalp, the miRNeasy kit for PBMCs, and the RNeasy kit for mouse skin. TCRbeta CDR3 regions were amplified by immunoSEQ multiplex PCR using 35 Vbeta forward and 13 Jbeta reverse primers.

The investigation overall reported the following: Shared TCR sequences between patients were less evident than in mice, which may be partly attributable to HLA diversity in the patient population. Because the treated cohort was small and included a single nonresponder, larger studies are needed to assess links between baseline CD8+ expansion and response. With tofacitinib, both scalp clonality and the number of expanded CD8+ clones among the top 100 scalp clones went down significantly. Many expanded lesional clones were found to persist in scalp and blood during tofacitinib treatment, and relapse after treatment cessation may be partly explained by this persistence. Higher clonality and more expanded CD8+ clones were observed in lesional scalp than in normal scalp, particularly in alopecia totalis/universalis, a finding suggestive of antigenic drive. Scalp TCR repertoire analysis is complicated because resident alphabeta T cells in normal human skin are also sequenced, whereas mouse skin is dominated by gammadelta T cells.

Library preparation employed the immunoSEQ multiplex PCR assay. RNA was extracted from all samples and reverse transcribed into cDNA as template for TCR sequencing. First-strand cDNA was synthesized using SuperScript III with a 2:1 mix of oligo-dT and random hexamers. A synthetic immune receptor repertoire was used to assess amplification bias, and residual bias was removed computationally. As for the authors' bioinformatics: After raw reads were preprocessed to remove errors, the CDR3 was defined following IMGT conventions as running from the conserved cysteine to phenylalanine. Clonality was calculated as 1 minus Shannon entropy normalized by log2 of the number of productive unique TCRs. Whether scalp clones were CD4 or CD8 was inferred by matching scalp TCRbeta sequences against CD4 and CD8 repertoires sorted from blood. Held by TCRdb, this immuneACCESS table contains in-frame sequences only and omits some clones. Under half of the omission traces to an unresolved V gene where checked; the cause of the rest is unknown. The V and J calls and clone size were taken over from that table, and D and trimming were inferred from the DNA. This sample holds 200,000 to 250,000 clones; more than 45% were observed only once. The top ten constitute 1.6% of the sample.

The intended sense of this specimen's time point label: roughly 27 days on oral tofacitinib. This specimen's treatment or condition label, per the study, means: oral pan-JAK inhibitor, 5-10 mg twice daily. From alopecia areata patients, peripheral blood was collected along with lesional scalp punch biopsies. After PBMCs were isolated by density centrifugation and stained for CD3, CD4 and CD8, a FACSAria was used to sort CD4+ and CD8+ T cells. Sequences were derived from CD4+ T cells sorted from blood, sampled at week 4, from a patient treated with tofacitinib. The chain is assembled from TRBV6-6 and TRBJ1-2, with 7 bases aligning to TRBD1. The receptor was isolated from a human donor with alopecia areata. The DNA sequence is TGTGCCAGCAGTAAGGGACTGGGACAGCTCTATGGCTACACCTTC. Its protein product is CASSKGLGQLYGYTF.